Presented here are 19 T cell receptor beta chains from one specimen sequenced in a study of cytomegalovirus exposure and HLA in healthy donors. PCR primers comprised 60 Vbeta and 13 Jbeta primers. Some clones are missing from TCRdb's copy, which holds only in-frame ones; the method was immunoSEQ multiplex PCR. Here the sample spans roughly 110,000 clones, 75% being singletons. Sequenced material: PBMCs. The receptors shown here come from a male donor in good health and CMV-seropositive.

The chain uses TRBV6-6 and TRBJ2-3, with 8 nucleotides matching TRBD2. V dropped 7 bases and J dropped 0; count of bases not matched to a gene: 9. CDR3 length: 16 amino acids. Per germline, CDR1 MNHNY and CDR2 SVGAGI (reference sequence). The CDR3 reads CASTPRLAGSTDTQYF. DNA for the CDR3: TGTGCCAGCACCCCGAGGCTAGCGGGTAGCACAGATACGCAGTATTTT.

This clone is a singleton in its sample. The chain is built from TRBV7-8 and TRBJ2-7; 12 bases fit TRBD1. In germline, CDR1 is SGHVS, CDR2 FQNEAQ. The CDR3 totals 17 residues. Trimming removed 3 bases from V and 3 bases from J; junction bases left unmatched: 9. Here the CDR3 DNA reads TGTGCCAGCAGCTTGGGGACAGGGGGCGGAATAGGCTACGAGCAGTACTTC. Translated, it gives CASSLGTGGGIGYEQYF. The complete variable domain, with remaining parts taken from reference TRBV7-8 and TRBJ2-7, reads GAGVSQSPRYKVAKRGQDVALRCDPISGHVSLFWYQQALGQGPEFLTYFQNEAQLDKSGLPSDRFFAERPEGSVSTLKIQRTQQEDSAVYLCASSLGTGGGIGYEQYFGPGTRLTVT.

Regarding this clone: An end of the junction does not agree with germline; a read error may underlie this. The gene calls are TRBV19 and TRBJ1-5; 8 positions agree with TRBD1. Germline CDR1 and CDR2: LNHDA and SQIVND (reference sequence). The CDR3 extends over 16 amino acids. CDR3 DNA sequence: TGTGCCAGTAGTCTCTACGGGACAGGAGGGTTTCAGCCCCAGAATTTT. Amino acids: CASSLYGTGGFQPQNF. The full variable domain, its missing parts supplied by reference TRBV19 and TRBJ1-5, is DGGITQSPKYLFRKEGQNVTLSCEQNLNHDAMYWYRQDPGQGLRLIYYSQIVNDFQKGDIAEGYSVSREKKESFPLTVTSAQKNPTAFYLCASSLYGTGGFQPQNFGDGTRLSIL.

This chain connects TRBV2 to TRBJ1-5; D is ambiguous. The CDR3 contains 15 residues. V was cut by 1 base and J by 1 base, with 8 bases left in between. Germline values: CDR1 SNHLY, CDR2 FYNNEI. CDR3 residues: CASSEVRQSNQPQHF. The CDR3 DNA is TGTGCCAGCAGTGAAGTCAGGCAGAGCAATCAGCCCCAGCATTTT. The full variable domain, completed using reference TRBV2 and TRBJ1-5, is EPEVTQTPSHQVTQMGQEVILRCVPISNHLYFYWYRQILGQKVEFLVSFYNNEISEKSEIFDDQFSVERPDGSNFTLKIRSTKLEDSAMYFCASSEVRQSNQPQHFGDGTRLSIL.

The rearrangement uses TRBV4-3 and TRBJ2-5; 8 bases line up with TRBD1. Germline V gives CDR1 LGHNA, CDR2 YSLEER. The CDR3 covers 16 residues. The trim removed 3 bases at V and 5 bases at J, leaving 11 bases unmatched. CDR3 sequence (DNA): TGCGCCAGCAGCCAGGGACAGGTGATCCCAGGGGAGACCCAGTACTTC. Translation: CASSQGQVIPGETQYF.

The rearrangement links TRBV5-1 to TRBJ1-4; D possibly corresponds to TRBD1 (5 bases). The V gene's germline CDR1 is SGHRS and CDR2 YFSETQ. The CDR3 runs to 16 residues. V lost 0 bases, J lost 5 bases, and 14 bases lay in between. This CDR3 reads CASSLGSPGGNEKLFF. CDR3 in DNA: TGCGCCAGCAGCTTGGGGTCCCCCGGGGGAAATGAAAAACTGTTTTTT.

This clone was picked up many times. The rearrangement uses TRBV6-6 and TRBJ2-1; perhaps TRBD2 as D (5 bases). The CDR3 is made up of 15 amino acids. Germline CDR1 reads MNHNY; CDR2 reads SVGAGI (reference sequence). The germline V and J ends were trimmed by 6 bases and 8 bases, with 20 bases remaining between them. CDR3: CASSVTGLPSHEQFF. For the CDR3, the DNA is TGTGCCAGCAGCGTAACCGGACTTCCTTCCCATGAGCAGTTCTTC.

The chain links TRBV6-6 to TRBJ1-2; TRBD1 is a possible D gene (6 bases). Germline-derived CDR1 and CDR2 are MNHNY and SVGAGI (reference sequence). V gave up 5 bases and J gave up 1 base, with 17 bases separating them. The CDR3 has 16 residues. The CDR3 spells CASSTQGPGDNYGYTF. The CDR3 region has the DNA TGTGCCAGCAGTACCCAGGGGCCGGGCGATAACTATGGCTACACCTTC.

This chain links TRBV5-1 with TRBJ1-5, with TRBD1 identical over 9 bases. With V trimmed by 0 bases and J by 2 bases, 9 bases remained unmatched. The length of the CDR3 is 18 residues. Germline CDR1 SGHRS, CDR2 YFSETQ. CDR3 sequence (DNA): TGCGCCAGCAGCTTGGGGGACAGGGCTCCCCGGTGCAATCAGCCCCAGCATTTT. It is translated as CASSLGDRAPRCNQPQHF.

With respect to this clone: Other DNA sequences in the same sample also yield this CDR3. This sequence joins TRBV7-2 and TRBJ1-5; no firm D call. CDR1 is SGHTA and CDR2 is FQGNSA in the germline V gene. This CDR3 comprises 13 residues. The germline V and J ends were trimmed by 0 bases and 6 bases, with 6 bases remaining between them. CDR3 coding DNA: TGTGCCAGCAGCTTAGCCTCCGGTCAGCCCCAGCATTTT. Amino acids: CASSLASGQPQHF.

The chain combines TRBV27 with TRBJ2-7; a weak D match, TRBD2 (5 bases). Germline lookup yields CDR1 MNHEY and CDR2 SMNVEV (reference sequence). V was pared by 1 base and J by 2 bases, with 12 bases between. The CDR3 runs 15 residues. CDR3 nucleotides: TGTGCCAGCAGTTTATTCTTTCGGGGAACCTACGAGCAGTACTTC. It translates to CASSLFFRGTYEQYF.

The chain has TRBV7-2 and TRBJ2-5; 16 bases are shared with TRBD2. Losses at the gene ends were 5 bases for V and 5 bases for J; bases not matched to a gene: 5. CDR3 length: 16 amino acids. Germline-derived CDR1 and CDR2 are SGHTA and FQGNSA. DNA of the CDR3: TGTGCCAGCAGCACGGGACTAGCGGGGGGGCGTGAGACCCAGTACTTC. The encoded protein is CASSTGLAGGRETQYF.

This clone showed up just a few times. CDR3 nucleotides: TGTGCCAGCAGCTCAAGAGGGACTGGGAAAGAGACCCAGTACTTC. Its translation: CASSSRGTGKETQYF. The chain combines TRBV5-4 with TRBJ2-5; a possible D gene is TRBD2 (6 bases). CDR1 SGHNT and CDR2 YYREEE come from the germline V gene (reference sequence). V was pared by 3 bases and J by 3 bases, with 15 bases between. This CDR3 contains 15 residues.

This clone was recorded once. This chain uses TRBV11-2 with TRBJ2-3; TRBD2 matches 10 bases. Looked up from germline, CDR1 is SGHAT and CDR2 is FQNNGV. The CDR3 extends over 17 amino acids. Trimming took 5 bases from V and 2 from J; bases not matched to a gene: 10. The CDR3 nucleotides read TGTGCCAGCAGCATAGCCTCAGGACTAGCGGCCACAGATACGCAGTATTTT. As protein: CASSIASGLAATDTQYF.

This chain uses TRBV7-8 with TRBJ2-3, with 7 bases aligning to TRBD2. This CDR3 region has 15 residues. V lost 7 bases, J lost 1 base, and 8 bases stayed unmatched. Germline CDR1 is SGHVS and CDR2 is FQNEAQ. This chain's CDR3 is CASIRGGRGTDTQYF. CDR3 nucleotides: TGTGCCAGCATCCGTGGCGGGAGAGGCACAGATACGCAGTATTTT.

The CDR3 region has the DNA TGTGCCAGCAGCCCTTCTGGGACAGCACTTCAGTACTTC. Protein: CASSPSGTALQYF. The genes are TRBV9 and TRBJ2-7, with 7 nucleotides matching TRBD1. CDR3 length: 13 residues. After removal of 4 bases from V and 10 bases from J, the junction contained 11 bases not matched to a gene. Germline CDR1 is SGDLS and CDR2 is YYNGEE.

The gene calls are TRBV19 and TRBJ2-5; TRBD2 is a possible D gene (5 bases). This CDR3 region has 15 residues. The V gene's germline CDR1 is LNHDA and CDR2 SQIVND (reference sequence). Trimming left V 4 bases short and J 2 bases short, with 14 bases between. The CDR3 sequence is CASSRSGIVQETQYF. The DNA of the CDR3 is TGTGCCAGTAGTAGGTCGGGGATAGTTCAAGAGACCCAGTACTTC.

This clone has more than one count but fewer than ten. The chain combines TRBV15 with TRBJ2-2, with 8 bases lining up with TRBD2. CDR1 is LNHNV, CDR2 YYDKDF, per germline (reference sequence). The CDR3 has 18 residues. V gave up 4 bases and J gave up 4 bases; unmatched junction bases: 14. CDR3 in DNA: TGTGCCACCAGCAAGGACCGAGGCGGGGGGTCGGCCACCGGGGAGCTGTTTTTT. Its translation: CATSKDRGGGSATGELFF.

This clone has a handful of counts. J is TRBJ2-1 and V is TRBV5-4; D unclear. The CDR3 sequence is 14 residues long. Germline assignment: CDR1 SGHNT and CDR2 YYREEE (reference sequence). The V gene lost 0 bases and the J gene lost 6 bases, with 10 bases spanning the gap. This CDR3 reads CASSLGSRGNEQFF. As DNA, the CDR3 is TGTGCCAGCAGCTTGGGTTCGCGTGGCAATGAGCAGTTCTTC.